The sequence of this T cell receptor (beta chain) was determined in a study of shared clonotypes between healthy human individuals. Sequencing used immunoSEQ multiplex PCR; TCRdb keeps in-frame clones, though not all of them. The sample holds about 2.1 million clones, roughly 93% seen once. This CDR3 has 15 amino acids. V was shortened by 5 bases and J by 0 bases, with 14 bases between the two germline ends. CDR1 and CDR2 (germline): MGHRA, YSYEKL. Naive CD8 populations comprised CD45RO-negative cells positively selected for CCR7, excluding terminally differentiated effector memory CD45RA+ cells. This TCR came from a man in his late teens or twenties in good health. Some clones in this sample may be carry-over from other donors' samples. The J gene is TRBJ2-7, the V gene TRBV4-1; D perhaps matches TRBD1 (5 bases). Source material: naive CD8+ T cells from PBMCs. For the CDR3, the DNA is TGCGCCAGCAGCTCCGACAGCTACGGCTCCTACGAGCAGTACTTC. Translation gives CASSSDSYGSYEQYF.